This is a list of T cell receptor beta chains from one sample in a study of PD-1 blockade in classical Hodgkin lymphoma. TCRdb's copy holds only in-frame clones and misses some; the assay was immunoSEQ multiplex PCR. The data show 96,000 or so clones, with under 95% seen just once and roughly 1.9% held by the top ten. The sequencing used peripheral blood mononuclear cells (PBMCs), collected before the fourth cycle of nivolumab. The source of these receptors is a human donor with classical Hodgkin lymphoma. CDR3s include the opening cysteine and the closing phenylalanine or tryptophan. D genes are given only for firm matches. The size field is filled for only some rows; it gives once, few, many or a size class.

D gene	V gene	J gene	clone size	CDR3 protein	CDR3 DNA
TRBD1	TRBV23-1	TRBJ1-4	NA	CASSQSRQGNEKLFF	TGCGCCAGCAGTCAATCGAGACAGGGAAATGAAAAACTGTTTTTT
NA	TRBV19	TRBJ2-1	NA	CASSTSVFNEQFF	TGTGCCAGTAGTACTTCGGTCTTCAATGAGCAGTTCTTC
TRBD1	TRBV27	TRBJ1-3	few	CASSTRDSLSGNTIYF	TGTGCCAGCAGTACTCGGGACAGCCTCTCTGGAAACACCATATATTTT
TRBD1	TRBV28	TRBJ2-1	NA	CASSSLTGNNEQFF	TGTGCCAGCAGTTCATTGACAGGGAACAATGAGCAGTTCTTC
NA	TRBV27	TRBJ1-3	once	CASRSEGLAGNTIYF	TGTGCCAGCAGGTCGGAGGGCTTAGCCGGAAACACCATATATTTT
TRBD2	TRBV7-9	TRBJ2-1	NA	CASSLSSGTYNEQFF	TGTGCCAGCAGCTTATCTAGCGGCACCTACAATGAGCAGTTCTTC
TRBD1	TRBV19	TRBJ1-1	NA	CASSTRAGGSFTEAFF	TGTGCCAGTAGTACCAGGGCAGGGGGATCGTTCACTGAAGCTTTCTTT
NA	TRBV28	TRBJ1-5	NA	CASSLTGYNQPQHF	TGTGCCAGCAGTTTAACAGGGTACAATCAGCCCCAGCATTTT
NA	TRBV19	TRBJ2-1	once	CASSILGRGFEQFF	TGTGCCAGTAGTATATTAGGCCGGGGATTTGAGCAGTTCTTC
NA	TRBV7-9	TRBJ1-2	NA	CASSLRVTVANYGYTF	TGTGCCAGCAGCTTAAGGGTCACAGTAGCTAACTATGGCTACACCTTC
NA	TRBV27	TRBJ2-5	NA	CASRLSDTYQETQYF	TGTGCCAGCAGGCTGAGCGACACGTACCAAGAGACCCAGTACTTC
NA	TRBV19	TRBJ1-1	NA	CASSRREDTEAFF	TGTGCCAGTAGTAGACGGGAGGACACTGAAGCTTTCTTT
NA	TRBV27	TRBJ1-5	NA	CASSSGRGKAPQHF	TGTGCCAGCAGTTCCGGACGGGGGAAGGCGCCCCAGCATTTT
NA	TRBV4-2	TRBJ1-3	NA	CASSQEETKSLSGNTIYF	TGTGCCAGCAGCCAAGAGGAGACAAAGAGCCTCTCTGGAAACACCATATATTTT
TRBD2	TRBV28	TRBJ2-1	NA	CASSFWGGRNSYNEQFF	TGTGCCAGCAGTTTTTGGGGCGGGAGGAATTCCTACAATGAGCAGTTCTTC
NA	TRBV19	TRBJ2-1	NA	CASSIAVWMNNEQFF	TGTGCCAGTAGTATAGCCGTTTGGATGAACAATGAGCAGTTCTTC
TRBD1	TRBV6-6	TRBJ1-2	NA	CASRLQGTRNGYTF	TGTGCCAGCAGATTACAGGGGACGCGGAATGGCTACACCTTC
TRBD2	TRBV5-1	TRBJ2-3	NA	CASRGSGSPDTQYF	TGCGCCAGCAGGGGTAGCGGGAGCCCAGATACGCAGTATTTT
TRBD1	TRBV5-3	TRBJ1-4	NA	CARSFGTGSDEKLFF	TGTGCCAGAAGCTTTGGGACAGGGTCTGATGAAAAACTGTTTTTT
NA	TRBV6-5	TRBJ1-1	NA	CASSYNGGATEAFF	TGTGCCAGCAGTTACAACGGGGGGGCCACTGAAGCTTTCTTT
NA	TRBV19	TRBJ2-3	NA	CASSIRAPLGTDTQYF	TGTGCCAGTAGTATACGAGCTCCACTAGGCACAGATACGCAGTATTTT
TRBD1	TRBV28	TRBJ2-3	NA	CASSLMTGTTGTDTQYF	TGTGCCAGCAGCTTAATGACAGGGACAACGGGCACAGATACGCAGTATTTT
NA	TRBV6-5	TRBJ1-1	NA	CASSEQGWNTEAFF	TGTGCCAGCAGTGAACAGGGATGGAACACTGAAGCTTTCTTT
NA	TRBV7-6	TRBJ1-1	NA	CASSLGTGGDTEAFF	TGTGCCAGCAGCTTGGGAACTGGGGGCGACACTGAAGCTTTCTTT